This note documents a single TCR beta chain sequence. This specimen belongs to a study of blood T cell repertoires in COVID-19. Looking at the study overall: Material from acute and convalescent COVID-19 was sourced from the United States, Italy and Spain.

Sequencing used immunoSEQ multiplex PCR; TCRdb keeps in-frame clones, though not all of them. Of roughly 200,000 clones in the sample, 80% to 90% were seen once. Participants were aged roughly 18 to 89 years from approximately 24 US areas. Per germline, CDR1 MDHEN and CDR2 SYDVKM. The CDR3 totals 14 residues. The ends were cut back, 5 bases at V and 7 bases at J, with 18 bases in the middle. The material sequenced was PBMCs or T cells enriched from blood (not recorded which). The clonotype was recovered from a woman aged 50 to 65 in a cohort exposed to, infected with or recovered from COVID-19 (not recorded which). The chain has TRBV28 and TRBJ2-7; D might be TRBD2 (7 bases). The CDR3 sequence: CASSPGGGRGEQYF. In DNA, the CDR3 is TGTGCCAGCAGTCCTGGGGGGGGCCGAGGGGAGCAGTACTTC.